This entry lists 25 T cell receptor beta chains sequenced from one sample in a study of tumor-infiltrating lymphocytes in primary liver carcinoma. Total RNA and DNA came together from around 20-30 mg of bulk tissue without cell sorting. The template, about 510 ng total RNA, yielded TCR beta cDNA made with a constant-region primer. Sequencing libraries for TCR beta derived from three nested multiplex PCR rounds that used slightly modified ARM-PCR. TRBV1-TRBV30 forward and Cbeta reverse primers drove the first two roughly 9-cycle rounds. TCRdb used MiXCR to reprocess the multiplex PCR reads, holding one entry per CDR3 protein. Here the sample spans about 64,000 distinct CDR3 sequences, 71% being singletons. Sequences were obtained from liver tumor tissue from sampling region 4. The sample's subset: tumor region T4, right-lateral pole. Receptors were obtained from a man in his forties with primary liver carcinoma and hepatitis B virus infection.

This chain uses TRBV6-5 with TRBJ1-6, with D maybe TRBD1 (6 bases). In germline, CDR1 is MNHEY, CDR2 SVGAGI. The length of the CDR3 is 15 residues. V was clipped by 6 bases and J by 5 bases, with 14 bases between them. For the CDR3, the DNA is TGTGCCAGCAGATACACGGCAGGGGATAATTCACCCCTCCACTTT. Protein sequence: CASRYTAGDNSPLHF.

Concerning this clonotype: A much more abundant neighbour one base away suggests this may be a read error. This chain connects TRBV11-1 to TRBJ2-7, with unresolved D. Germline-derived CDR1 and CDR2 are SGHAT and FQDESV (reference sequence). The V end was cut by 0 bases, the J end by 0 bases, with 6 bases between. This CDR3 has 14 amino acids. The CDR3 region has the DNA TGTGCCAGCAGCTTAGCGCCGACCTCCTACGAGCAGTACTTC. It specifies CASSLAPTSYEQYF.

This clonotype was seen once. Given a much more abundant clone one base away, this may be a read error. This chain uses TRBV11-2 with TRBJ1-2, with D possibly being TRBD1 (5 bases). Trimming left V 3 bases short and J 3 bases short, with 8 bases between. Germline V CDR1 and CDR2: SGHAT, FQNNGV. This CDR3 spans 13 amino acids. The CDR3 sequence: CASSLGRDYGYTF. The CDR3, as DNA: TGTGCCAGCAGCTTGGGCAGGGACTATGGCTACACCTTC.

This clonotype was counted only a few times. A read error may account for a junction end that differs from germline. The chain joins TRBV11-2 to TRBJ2-1; 7 bases map to TRBD1. The CDR3 extends over 13 amino acids. The germline gives CDR1 SGHAT, CDR2 FQNNGV. The CDR3 sequence: CVSSFTGVDEQFF. DNA of the CDR3: TGTGTCAGCAGCTTCACAGGGGTCGATGAGCAGTTCTTC.

This clonotype was seen once. A much larger clone lies a single base off, so this may be a read error. The chain carries TRBV5-1 and TRBJ2-3; D might be TRBD1 (8 bases). V was clipped by 3 bases and J by 7 bases, with 27 bases between them. The CDR3 has 18 residues. CDR1 and CDR2 (germline): SGHRS, YFSETQ. CDR3 coding DNA: TGCGCCAGCAGCTACACGGGGACAGGACTAGGTGGTAGATATACGCAGTATTTT. It codes for CASSYTGTGLGGRYTQYF.

In its sample, this clonotype was seen many times. This chain uses TRBV19 with TRBJ1-1, with a possible D match to TRBD1 (6 bases). The CDR3 is 15 amino acids. The germline CDR1 and CDR2 sequences are LNHDA and SQIVND (reference sequence). The germline V and J ends were trimmed by 5 bases and 5 bases, with 18 bases remaining between them. DNA of the CDR3: TGTGCCAGTAGTCCCCGTTCCAGGGGAGGAACTGAAGCTTTCTTT. Translating gives CASSPRSRGGTEAFF.

This clonotype is labeled large. The rearrangement links TRBV6-2 or TRBV6-3 to TRBJ2-2, with D uncertain. Trimming stripped 1 base from V and 7 bases from J, with 7 bases between. Germline V gene lookup returns CDR1 MNHEY and CDR2 SVGEGT. This CDR3 contains 13 residues. This chain's CDR3 is CASSYFLSGELFF. The CDR3 nucleotides read TGTGCCAGCAGTTACTTCTTAAGCGGGGAGCTGTTTTTT.

About this clonotype itself: One junction end does not reproduce the germline sequence, and a read error may be involved. This chain links TRBV11-2 with TRBJ2-5, with D perhaps matching TRBD1 (5 bases). Germline assignment: CDR1 SGHAT and CDR2 FQNNGV. The CDR3 runs to 18 residues. The CDR3 bases are TGTGCCAACAGCCCTTGCTCAATCCAGGGTACTGGGCGGGAGACCCAGTACTTC. Amino acid sequence: CANSPCSIQGTGRETQYF.

In the case of this clonotype: A single base separates this from a much larger clone, so it may be a read error. This chain links TRBV7-2 with TRBJ2-7, with unresolved D. Germline V gene sequence: CDR1 SGHTA, CDR2 FQGNSA. The CDR3 spans 14 residues. DNA for the CDR3: TGTGCCAGCAGCTTAGGCAGACTGAACTACGAGCAGTGCTTC. This sequence encodes CASSLGRLNYEQCF.

This clonotype was seen only a few times. A read error may account for a junction end that differs from germline. The chain couples TRBV11-2 to TRBJ2-3; 13 nucleotides line up with TRBD2. The germline CDR1 and CDR2 sequences are SGHAT and FQNNGV. This CDR3 has 17 residues. The CDR3 protein is CSSNYQLAGGVPDTQYF. CDR3 in DNA: TGCTCCAGCAACTACCAACTAGCGGGAGGGGTACCTGATACGCAGTATTTT.

At least ten counts were recorded for this clonotype. J is TRBJ2-3 and V is TRBV5-6, with unresolved D. The CDR3 is made up of 18 amino acids. The V end lost 3 bases, the J end lost 2 bases, and 22 bases lay between the germline ends. Germline CDR1 SGHDT, CDR2 YYEEEE. The CDR3 is CASSSSTRIPGDTDTQYF. The CDR3 DNA sequence: TGTGCCAGCAGCTCATCCACGAGGATACCTGGGGACACAGATACGCAGTATTTT.

With regard to this clonotype: The missing conserved phenylalanine or tryptophan at the end of this CDR3 makes a read error likely. The chain uses TRBV6-2 or TRBV6-3 and TRBJ2-5; D call uncertain. Germline CDR1 and CDR2: MNHEY and SVGEGT. The CDR3 sequence is 15 residues long. Trimming stripped 0 bases from V and 5 bases from J, with 13 bases between. CDR3 region: CASSYSLTQRETQYL. The CDR3 DNA reads as TGTGCCAGCAGTTACTCGTTAACCCAAAGGGAGACCCAGTACCTC.

To note about this clonotype: This may arise from a read error, as a much more abundant clone is one base away. The rearrangement joins TRBV5-1 to TRBJ2-6, with 8 bases aligning to TRBD1. CDR1 and CDR2 (germline): SGHRS, YFSETQ. The CDR3 sequence is 17 residues long. The CDR3 region is CASNLFGQGVGANVLTF. In DNA form, the CDR3 reads TGCGCCAGCAACTTGTTTGGACAGGGAGTGGGAGCCAACGTCCTGACTTTC.

In regard to this clonotype: Mismatch with germline at one junction end may stem from a read error. CDR3 sequence (DNA): TGTGCAAGCAGCTTAAGTCAGGGCCCTTATAATGAGAAGTTCTTC. Translating gives CASSLSQGPYNEKFF. The chain links TRBV11-2 to TRBJ2-1; a weak D match, TRBD1 (5 bases). This CDR3 region has 15 residues. Germline V lookup: CDR1 SGHAT, CDR2 FQNNGV.

The chain uses TRBV6-2 or TRBV6-3 and TRBJ2-7; D is perhaps TRBD1 (5 bases). The length of the CDR3 is 11 residues. V was pared by 8 bases and J by 7 bases, with 12 bases between. Looked up from germline, CDR1 is MNHEY and CDR2 is SVGEGT. The CDR3: CASGAIYEQYF. CDR3 DNA: TGTGCCAGCGGGGCTATCTATGAGCAGTACTTC.

This clonotype occurred once. A clone one base away is much larger, so this may be a read error. This sequence joins TRBV11-2 and TRBJ2-7, with D possibly TRBD1 on 5 matching bases. This CDR3 comprises 16 residues. V was clipped by 1 base and J by 3 bases, with 16 bases between them. The germline V gene has CDR1 SGHAT and CDR2 FQNNGV. The CDR3 reads CASSLAPQWGYYEQYF. In nucleotides, the CDR3 is TGTGCCAGCAGCTTAGCCCCCCAGTGGGGCTACTACGAGCAGTACTTC.

About this clonotype: Without the conserved terminal phenylalanine or tryptophan, this CDR3 likely stems from a read error. The V gene is TRBV4-1, the J gene TRBJ2-1, with D tentatively TRBD2 (5 bases). CDR3 length: 13 residues. Trimming took off 4 bases at V and 12 bases at J, with 16 bases between the two ends. In germline, CDR1 is MGHRA, CDR2 YSYEKL. This chain's CDR3 is CASSPGWWYGQFY. Here the CDR3 DNA reads TGCGCCAGCAGCCCGGGATGGTGGTATGGGCAGTTCTAC.

Remarks on this clonotype: One junction end does not reproduce the germline sequence, and a read error may be involved. The V and J genes are TRBV12-3 or TRBV12-4 and TRBJ1-2, with TRBD1 matching over 7 bases. The CDR3 spans 13 residues. This CDR3 reads CSSSLGTVYDYTF. The DNA for the CDR3 is TGTTCCAGCAGTTTAGGGACAGTCTATGACTACACCTTC.

The rearrangement joins TRBV6-5 to TRBJ2-1, with 10 bases that match TRBD2. The CDR3 contains 17 residues. Germline V gene data show CDR1 as MNHEY and CDR2 as SVGAGI. The V segment lost 9 bases and the J segment 4 bases; nucleotides outside the gene matches: 15. The CDR3 spells CARSGLAESSSYNEQFF. The CDR3 DNA reads TGTGCCAGAAGTGGACTAGCGGAGTCTAGCTCTTACAATGAGCAGTTCTTC.

This clonotype occurred a few times. One end of the junction is discordant with germline, which a read error may explain. This chain connects TRBV6-5 to TRBJ1-5, with TRBD1 matching 9 bases. Germline CDR1 reads MNHEY; CDR2 reads SVGAGI. The CDR3 totals 14 residues. DNA for the CDR3: TGTGCCAGTAGCTGGGACAGGGACGATCAGTCCCAGCATTTT. Translating it yields CASSWDRDDQSQHF.

Turning to this clonotype: This may be a read error: a much more frequent sequence differs by one nucleotide. The rearrangement uses TRBV11-2 and TRBJ2-2; D might be TRBD1 or TRBD2, each matching 5 bases. CDR1 is SGHAT, CDR2 FQNNGV, per germline. The CDR3 runs to 15 residues. CDR3 nucleotides: TGTGCCAGCAGCTTAGTCGGACGGGGCACCGGGCAGCTGTTTTTT. This encodes CASSLVGRGTGQLFF. The full variable domain, in which reference TRBV11-2 and TRBJ2-2 provide the parts outside the CDR3, is EAGVAQSPRYKIIEKRQSVAFWCNPISGHATLYWYQQILGQGPKLLIQFQNNGVVDDSQLPKDRFSAERLKGVDSTLKIQPAKLEDSAVYLCASSLVGRGTGQLFFGEGSRLTVL.

This clonotype was observed a few times. The DNA of the CDR3 is TGTGCCAGCAGCTTAAATGATGAGCAGTTCTTC. Encoded protein: CASSLNDEQFF. The rearrangement uses TRBV13 and TRBJ2-1; D is undetermined. The CDR3 extends over 11 amino acids. The V end lost 2 bases, the J end lost 8 bases, and 4 bases lay between the germline ends. Germline V gives CDR1 PRHDT, CDR2 FYEKMQ (reference sequence). Full variable domain (rest looked up from reference TRBV13 and TRBJ2-1): AAGVIQSPRHLIKEKRETATLKCYPIPRHDTVYWYQQGPGQDPQFLISFYEKMQSDKGSIPDRFSAQQFSDYHSELNMSSLELGDSALYFCASSLNDEQFFGPGTRLTVL.

A remark on this clonotype: The CDR3 does not end in the conserved phenylalanine or tryptophan, so this is likely a read error. V usage is TRBV29-1 and J usage is TRBJ2-1, with 9 bases that match TRBD1. Germline V gene data show CDR1 as SQVTM and CDR2 as ANQGSEA. The CDR3 consists of 14 residues. CDR3 protein: CSRIGQGTYDEQFL. In DNA, the CDR3 is TGCAGCAGGATCGGACAGGGGACCTACGATGAGCAGTTCCTC.

A note on this clonotype: No conserved phenylalanine or tryptophan is present at the end of the CDR3, so a read error is the likely explanation. The V and J genes are TRBV11-1 and TRBJ2-7; 7 nucleotides match TRBD2. This CDR3 region has 15 residues. CDR1 is SGHAT and CDR2 is FQDESV in the germline V gene (reference sequence). V lost 4 bases, J lost 3 bases, and 9 bases stayed unmatched. CDR3 residues: CASSYGREEDYEQYL. CDR3 nucleotides: TGTGCCAGCAGCTACGGACGGGAGGAGGACTACGAGCAGTACCTC.

This clonotype was seen repeatedly, ten times or more. This sequence joins TRBV7-9 and TRBJ1-3; D ambiguous. CDR1 and CDR2 from the germline V gene are SEHNR and FQNEAQ (reference sequence). CDR3 length: 14 amino acids. Trimming cost V 4 bases and J 3 bases, with 10 bases left between them. The CDR3 here is CASSSETSGNTIYF. CDR3 in DNA: TGTGCCAGCAGCTCGGAGACTAGTGGAAACACCATATATTTT.